A single T cell receptor beta chain is shown here with its context. This clone's antigen is unknown. No base quality information exists; no much larger clone differs at one position. This specimen comes from a study of T cell repertoires in cytomegalovirus infection (dated by TCRdb to between 2018 and 2021). A note on the overall study: Donor HLA type was relevant to the analysis, because carriage of CMV infection together with the matching HLA type was indicated by public TCR beta signatures.

The full study reports these points: In both this cohort and an independent roughly 400-donor cohort, the cumulative frequency of public TCR beta family members distinguished carriers of CMV infection plus the relevant HLA type. The ex vivo response was dominated by HLA-C-restricted CMV-specific TCR beta clonotypes, and the single most frequent clonotype in two of eight donors was supplied by these HLA-C-restricted clonotypes.

Instrument on record: Illumina HiSeq 1500. TCRdb reprocessing: public reads trimmed at Q25 with fastp, clones called with MiXCR, in-frame beta chains kept. Every entry covers one CDR3 protein and lists the most common genes and DNA from its rows. The sample contains 200,000 to 300,000 distinct CDR3 sequences, roughly an eighth of them found a single time. The ten largest clonotypes hold around 1.6% of the sample. Trimming removed 8 bases from V and 2 bases from J, leaving 12 bases between the germline ends. The CDR3, from cysteine to phenylalanine, totals 13 residues. Of all the DNA, just the CDR3 is kept, 39 bases in frame from base 1.

The source material was PBMCs. The source of this sequence is a human donor in good health (CMV status not recorded). Some clones in this sample may be carry-over from other donors' samples. The chain employs TRBV5-3 and TRBJ2-3; the D segment cannot be called with confidence. TRBV5-3 is an open reading frame, and its role is uncertain. This receptor has the CDR3 CASSEDNTDTQYF. The nucleotide sequence is given as TGTGCCAGCAGCGAAGACAACACAGATACGCAGTATTTT.